The 27 T cell receptor beta chains listed next were all sequenced from one sample in a study of PD-1 and CTLA-4 blockade in melanoma. The protocol was immunoSEQ multiplex PCR, while the TCRdb copy is restricted to in-frame clones and leaves out a portion. The sample has 15,000 to 20,000 clones, around 70% seen once. Sample: CD8+ T cells from peripheral blood, taken before anti-PD-1 treatment. Source of these receptors: a human donor with melanoma.

The rearrangement links TRBV30 to TRBJ2-7, with 8 bases identical to TRBD2. CDR1 and CDR2 (germline): GTSNPN, SVGIG (reference sequence). V dropped 1 base and J dropped 2; count of bases not matched to a gene: 1. The CDR3 totals 13 residues. CDR3 in amino acids: CAWSGGLAYEQYF. DNA of the CDR3: TGTGCCTGGAGTGGGGGACTAGCCTACGAGCAGTACTTC.

This sequence joins TRBV2 and TRBJ2-7; 8 nucleotides match TRBD1. Germline CDR1 is SNHLY and CDR2 is FYNNEI. The CDR3 loop spans 16 amino acids. With V trimmed by 2 bases and J by 3 bases, 9 bases remained unmatched. DNA for the CDR3: TGTGCCAGCAGTGAAAATAGGGACAGGAGTCTCTACGAGCAGTACTTC. It is translated as CASSENRDRSLYEQYF.

The chain carries TRBV4-1 and TRBJ1-3; D remains unclear. The CDR3 sequence is 12 residues long. The V end was cut by 4 bases, the J end by 4 bases, with 5 bases between. Germline-derived CDR1 and CDR2 are MGHRA and YSYEKL. CDR3 in amino acids: CASSPQGNTIYF. In DNA form, the CDR3 reads TGCGCCAGCAGCCCCCAGGGAAACACCATATATTTT.

The chain recombines TRBV11-2 with TRBJ2-2; D is possibly TRBD1 or TRBD2 (5 bases each). V dropped 0 bases and J dropped 8 bases, with 25 bases sitting between them. Germline CDR1 and CDR2: SGHAT and FQNNGV. This CDR3 has 19 residues. CDR3 coding DNA: TGTGCCAGCAGCTTAGATCCCGTCAAACCGGGACGACCTACTGGGGAGCTGTTTTTT. It specifies CASSLDPVKPGRPTGELFF.

This clone was detected a few times. The chain couples TRBV30 to TRBJ2-2; D call uncertain. Germline-derived CDR1 and CDR2 are GTSNPN and SVGIG (reference sequence). The CDR3 covers 14 residues. Trimming stripped 1 base from V and 2 bases from J, with 8 bases between. CDR3 protein: CAWSATHNTGELFF. DNA of the CDR3: TGTGCCTGGAGTGCCACACATAACACCGGGGAGCTGTTTTTT. Filled out from reference TRBV30 and TRBJ2-2, the complete variable domain reads SQTIHQWPATLVQPVGSPLSLECTVEGTSNPNLYWYRQAAGRGLQLLFYSVGIGQISSEVPQNLSASRPQDRQFILSSKKLLLSDSGFYLCAWSATHNTGELFFGEGSRLTVL.

The V call is TRBV6-5, the J call TRBJ1-2, with D perhaps matching TRBD1 (6 bases). The CDR3 has 11 amino acids. Trimming pared 8 bases from V and 2 bases from J, leaving 6 bases between. The germline CDR1 and CDR2 sequences are MNHEY and SVGAGI. The CDR3: CASGQNYGYTF. CDR3 nucleotides: TGTGCCAGCGGACAGAACTATGGCTACACCTTC.

This clone was counted between two and nine times. CDR3 residues: CASSMGTGASTDTQYF. In DNA, the CDR3 is TGTGCCAGTAGTATGGGGACAGGGGCTAGCACAGATACGCAGTATTTT. The V call is TRBV19, the J call TRBJ2-3; 10 bases are shared with TRBD1. The CDR3 has 16 residues. The ends lost 3 bases at V and 0 bases at J; junction bases unmatched: 3. Germline CDR1 reads LNHDA; CDR2 reads SQIVND (reference sequence).

This clone was detected a few times. The chain joins TRBV6-2 or TRBV6-3 to TRBJ1-2; the D is unclear. V lost 1 base and J lost 4, with 7 bases in between. CDR3 size: 13 residues. Germline loops: CDR1 MNHEY, CDR2 SVGEGT. CDR3 region: CASSYFPTYGYTF. In DNA, the CDR3 is TGTGCCAGCAGTTACTTTCCGACCTATGGCTACACCTTC.

In DNA, the CDR3 is TGTGCCAGCACCCGAGGGGGGGGCTTAGATACGCAGTATTTT. Its translation is CASTRGGGLDTQYF. The chain combines TRBV6-5 with TRBJ2-3; D is possibly TRBD2 (7 bases). The germline V gene has CDR1 MNHEY and CDR2 SVGAGI. CDR3 size: 14 residues. V was pared by 7 bases and J by 5 bases, with 16 bases between.

This clone appeared once. The genes are TRBV27 and TRBJ1-1; D remains unclear. V dropped 2 bases and J dropped 1 base, with 5 bases sitting between them. This CDR3 has 13 residues. Per the germline V gene, CDR1 is MNHEY and CDR2 is SMNVEV (reference sequence). The CDR3 loop reads CASSLAGNTEAFF. CDR3 DNA: TGTGCCAGCAGTTTAGCGGGGAACACTGAAGCTTTCTTT.

The chain carries TRBV7-8 and TRBJ2-5; a possible D gene is TRBD1 (6 bases). The germline gives CDR1 SGHVS, CDR2 FQNEAQ. Trimming stripped 5 bases from V and 4 bases from J, with 14 bases between. The CDR3 is 14 amino acids. The CDR3 nucleotides are TGTGCCAGCAGCATTAGACAGGCGGGAGAGACCCAGTACTTC. Protein: CASSIRQAGETQYF.

The V gene is TRBV27, the J gene TRBJ2-7; D is perhaps TRBD1 (6 bases). The CDR3 has 16 residues. Germline CDR1 is MNHEY and CDR2 is SMNVEV (reference sequence). Between the trimmed V and J ends, which lost 0 bases and 2 bases, there was a span of 14 bases. CDR3 DNA sequence: TGTGCCAGCAGTTTATCCTCCGGGACACATCCCTACGAGCAGTACTTC. Amino acids: CASSLSSGTHPYEQYF.

DNA for the CDR3: TGCGCCAGCAGCCAAGGGGCAGGGATTAACTATGGCTACACCTTC. Translated: CASSQGAGINYGYTF. The chain links TRBV4-1 to TRBJ1-2; D possibly corresponds to TRBD1 (5 bases). The CDR3 has 15 amino acids. CDR1 and CDR2 (germline): MGHRA, YSYEKL. The V end lost 1 base, the J end lost 1 base, and 10 bases lay between the germline ends.

This clone was found once. This sequence joins TRBV6-5 and TRBJ2-1, with TRBD1 identical over 8 bases. Germline trimming cut 8 bases from V and 1 base from J; bases unmatched to any gene: 4. CDR1 MNHEY and CDR2 SVGAGI come from the germline V gene. CDR3 length equals 14 residues. The CDR3 here is CASQGAPSYNEQFF. The DNA of the CDR3 is TGTGCCAGCCAGGGGGCTCCTTCCTACAATGAGCAGTTCTTC.

The chain uses TRBV6-6 and TRBJ2-2, with 9 bases aligning to TRBD1. The CDR3 runs 12 residues. Germline assignment: CDR1 MNHNY and CDR2 SVGAGI (reference sequence). The J segment lost 9 bases and the V segment lost 6 bases, leaving 2 bases of the junction unmatched. The CDR3 DNA sequence: TGTGCCAGCAGGGACAGGGGCAGGGAGCTGTTTTTT. Its protein product is CASRDRGRELFF.

This clone has a handful of counts. The J gene is TRBJ2-1, the V gene TRBV28, with a possible D match to TRBD2 (5 bases). Between the trimmed V and J ends, which lost 4 bases and 0 bases, there was a span of 19 bases. Germline V lookup: CDR1 MDHEN, CDR2 SYDVKM. This CDR3 has 18 amino acids. The CDR3 DNA follows: TGTGCCAGCAGTTCAGCCATATGGCGCGGGTCCTCCTACAATGAGCAGTTCTTC. This codes for CASSSAIWRGSSYNEQFF.

This chain connects TRBV19 to TRBJ2-6; D not certain. This CDR3 spans 15 amino acids. The germline gives CDR1 LNHDA, CDR2 SQIVND (reference sequence). The ends were cut back, 5 bases at V and 0 bases at J, with 8 bases in the middle. The CDR3 loop is CASSVQVSGANVLTF. In nucleotides, the CDR3 is TGTGCCAGTAGTGTCCAGGTCTCTGGGGCCAACGTCCTGACTTTC.

V usage is TRBV27 and J usage is TRBJ2-1, with D hard to call. Germline values: CDR1 MNHEY, CDR2 SMNVEV (reference sequence). The CDR3 consists of 12 residues. V was trimmed by 5 bases and J by 6 bases, leaving 8 bases between them. The CDR3 DNA is TGTGCCAGCAGTGGGGTCCCCAATGAGCAGTTCTTC. Its translation is CASSGVPNEQFF.

The chain joins TRBV2 to TRBJ2-1; 9 nucleotides agree with TRBD1. From germline, CDR1 is SNHLY and CDR2 FYNNEI. CDR3 length: 15 residues. The trim removed 4 bases at V and 4 bases at J, leaving 5 bases unmatched. CDR3 in amino acids: CASSGTGEQYNEQFF. The DNA for the CDR3 is TGTGCCAGCAGTGGGACAGGGGAACAGTACAATGAGCAGTTCTTC. Complete variable domain (other parts from reference TRBV2 and TRBJ2-1): EPEVTQTPSHQVTQMGQEVILRCVPISNHLYFYWYRQILGQKVEFLVSFYNNEISEKSEIFDDQFSVERPDGSNFTLKIRSTKLEDSAMYFCASSGTGEQYNEQFFGPGTRLTVL.

The CDR3 DNA sequence: TGTGCCAGCAGCTCTTTACAGGGGGTGAACACTGAAGCTTTCTTT. Its translation is CASSSLQGVNTEAFF. The chain is built from TRBV7-9 and TRBJ1-1, with 8 bases fitting TRBD1. The junction had 4 bases not matched to a gene; V was cut back by 4 bases and J by 0 bases. Germline assignment: CDR1 SEHNR and CDR2 FQNEAQ (reference sequence). The CDR3 sequence is 15 residues long.

This chain joins TRBV6-4 and TRBJ2-2, with TRBD2 identical over 11 bases. CDR1 MRHNA and CDR2 SNTAGT come from the germline V gene. This CDR3 contains 17 residues. The ends lost 0 bases at V and 6 bases at J; junction bases unmatched: 6. The CDR3, as DNA: TGTGCCAGCAGTGACTCGATACTAGCGGGAGTACCCGGGGAGCTGTTTTTT. Translated, it gives CASSDSILAGVPGELFF.

V and J are TRBV6-5 and TRBJ2-1; 7 positions agree with TRBD1. J gave up 4 bases and V 2 bases, and 2 bases lay outside the gene matches. The length of the CDR3 is 14 residues. Germline loops: CDR1 MNHEY, CDR2 SVGAGI. The CDR3 nucleotides read TGTGCCAGCAGTTACCGACAGGGTTACAATGAGCAGTTCTTC. This gives the protein CASSYRQGYNEQFF.

The chain links TRBV6-5 to TRBJ1-4; D is uncertain. The CDR3 consists of 12 residues. Germline CDR1 reads MNHEY; CDR2 reads SVGAGI. V gave up 4 bases and J gave up 8 bases, with 8 bases separating them. CDR3 loop: CASSSNGEKLFF. The CDR3 region has the DNA TGTGCCAGCAGTTCCAATGGAGAAAAACTGTTTTTT.

The V call is TRBV18, the J call TRBJ2-3; possible D gene TRBD1, 5 bases. Germline lookup yields CDR1 KGHSH and CDR2 LQKENI. V was cut by 2 bases and J by 2 bases, with 8 bases left in between. The CDR3 runs to 14 residues. CDR3 DNA: TGTGCCAGCTCACCATCAGGGTTCACAGATACGCAGTATTTT. Its translation is CASSPSGFTDTQYF.

The chain has TRBV18 and TRBJ1-1; unclear D gene. This CDR3 region has 13 residues. From germline, CDR1 is KGHSH and CDR2 LQKENI. The ends were cut back, 6 bases at V and 4 bases at J, with 12 bases in the middle. CDR3 DNA sequence: TGTGCCAGCTCCCTCGGGTTGGCCACTGAAGCTTTCTTT. Its translation is CASSLGLATEAFF.

Comment on this clone: At the DNA level, this CDR3 is encoded by other sequences in the same sample as well. The chain is built from TRBV3-1 (or the pseudogene TRBV3-2) and TRBJ1-1, with D possibly matching TRBD1 (5 bases). The CDR3 sequence is 12 residues long. Trimming left V 8 bases short and J 2 bases short, with 9 bases between. The germline gives CDR1 LGHDT, CDR2 YNNKEL (reference sequence). DNA for the CDR3: TGTGCCAGCTCCCAGGGCAACACTGAAGCTTTCTTT. Protein sequence: CASSQGNTEAFF.

V gene TRBV7-9 combines with J gene TRBJ1-2, with 8 bases matching TRBD1. With 4 bases clipped from V and 5 bases from J, the junction kept 15 bases outside the gene matches. The length of the CDR3 is 17 residues. Germline CDR1 is SEHNR and CDR2 is FQNEAQ (reference sequence). The CDR3 DNA follows: TGTGCCAGCAGCTCCCCAACGAGAGAACAGGGGGAGTATGGCTACACCTTC. It encodes CASSSPTREQGEYGYTF.